The rows below give T cell receptor beta chains drawn from one sample of a study of T cell responses to AZD1222 COVID-19 vaccine. The protocol was immunoSEQ multiplex PCR, while the TCRdb copy is restricted to in-frame clones and leaves out a portion. The table records 110,000 to 150,000 clones, roughly 90% of them present only once. The specimen comprised peripheral blood, sampled on day 0 of AZD1222 vaccination. These receptors all come from an adult in good health. Both conserved end residues are part of each CDR3. The D gene is left open where the match is weak.

TGCAGTGCTATGGGGCAAAATGAGCAGTTCTTC	CSAMGQNEQFF	TRBV20-1	TRBJ2-1	NA
TGTGCCAGCTCCCATAGCGGGAGGAACACCGGGGAGCTGTTTTTT	CASSHSGRNTGELFF	TRBV18	TRBJ2-2	TRBD2
TGTGCCAGCAGCCGACCCACTAGGGGCGGGGAGCTGTTTTTT	CASSRPTRGGELFF	TRBV9	TRBJ2-2	NA
TGTGCCAGCAGCCGAGGGGGAAGCGAGACCCAGTACTTC	CASSRGGSETQYF	TRBV7-9	TRBJ2-5	NA
TGCGCCAGCAGCCAAGGACCAGCGACAGCCCAGACTAAATACGAGCAGTACTTC	CASSQGPATAQTKYEQYF	TRBV4-1	TRBJ2-7	NA
TGTGCCAGCAGCCAAAGGTGGACTAGCGGGGGGTACAATGAGCAGTTCTTC	CASSQRWTSGGYNEQFF	TRBV3-1/TRBV3-2	TRBJ2-1	TRBD2
TGTGCCACCAGCAGAGATCCAGACTCCCGCGCCGGGGAGCTGTTTTTT	CATSRDPDSRAGELFF	TRBV15	TRBJ2-2	NA
TGTGCCATCAGTGAGTCGGAAACAGTTGCGGGGTTCTATGGCTACACCTTC	CAISESETVAGFYGYTF	TRBV10-3	TRBJ1-2	NA
TGTGCCAGCAGTGAAGGGTTGACGCCTAGGACTTATGGCTACACCTTC	CASSEGLTPRTYGYTF	TRBV2	TRBJ1-2	NA
TGCGCCAGCAGCCAGGAGGTGGCCTCCTACGAGCAGTACTTC	CASSQEVASYEQYF	TRBV4-3	TRBJ2-7	NA
TGTGCCAGCAGCGGAGGGGGGAGTGGGTCCAAAAACATTCAGTACTTC	CASSGGGSGSKNIQYF	TRBV5-4	TRBJ2-4	NA
TGTGCCAGCACTAACCGGCCGGGACGTGGGGAGCAGTACTTC	CASTNRPGRGEQYF	TRBV28	TRBJ2-7	NA
TGCGCCAGCAGCAAACAAGGAAACACCCAAGAGACCCAGTACTTC	CASSKQGNTQETQYF	TRBV5-1	TRBJ2-5	NA
TGTGCCATTAGGACAAGTGCCGGGGAGCTGTTTTTT	CAIRTSAGELFF	TRBV6-5	TRBJ2-2	NA
TGTGCCAGCAGCTTTGACAGGCAGGCGAACTATGGCTACACCTTC	CASSFDRQANYGYTF	TRBV5-4	TRBJ1-2	NA
TGTGCCAGCAGCCCTCGACATACCCTGAACACTGAAGCTTTCTTT	CASSPRHTLNTEAFF	TRBV3-1/TRBV3-2	TRBJ1-1	NA